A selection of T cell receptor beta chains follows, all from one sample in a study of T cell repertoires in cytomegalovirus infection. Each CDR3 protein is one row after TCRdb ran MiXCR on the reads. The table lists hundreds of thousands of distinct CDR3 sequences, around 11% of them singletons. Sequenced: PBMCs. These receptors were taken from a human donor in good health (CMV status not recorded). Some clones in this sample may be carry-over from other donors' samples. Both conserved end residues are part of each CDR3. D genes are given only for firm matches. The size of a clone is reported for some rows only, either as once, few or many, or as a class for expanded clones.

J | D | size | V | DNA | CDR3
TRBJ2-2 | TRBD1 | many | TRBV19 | TGTGCCAGTAGTATAGAATGGGGGACAGGGAACACCGGGGAGCTGTTTTTT | CASSIEWGTGNTGELFF
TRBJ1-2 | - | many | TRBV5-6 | TGTGCCAGCAGCCGAGGGGCCCTTTATGGCTACACCTTC | CASSRGALYGYTF
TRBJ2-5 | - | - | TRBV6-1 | TGTGCCAGCATCCTCCGGGGTGGAGAACTCGCCCAGTACTTC | CASILRGGELAQYF
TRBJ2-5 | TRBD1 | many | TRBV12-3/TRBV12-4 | TGTGCCAGCAGCAGACAGGGATTCCAAGAGACCCAGTACTTC | CASSRQGFQETQYF
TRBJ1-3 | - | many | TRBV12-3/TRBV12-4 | TGTGCCAGCTCCTACGGGGGCGGGTTCTCTGGAAACACCATATATTTT | CASSYGGGFSGNTIYF
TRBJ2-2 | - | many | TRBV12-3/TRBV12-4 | TGTGCCAGCAGTACGAACACCGGGGAGCTGTTTTTT | CASSTNTGELFF
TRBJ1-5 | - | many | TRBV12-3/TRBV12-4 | TGTGCCAGCAGTTTACCCGGGTATAGCAATCAGCCCCAGCATTTT | CASSLPGYSNQPQHF
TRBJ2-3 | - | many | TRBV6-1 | TGTGCCAGCAGCATGGGGCAGAGCACAGATACGCAGTATTTT | CASSMGQSTDTQYF
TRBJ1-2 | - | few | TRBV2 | TGTGCCACCCAGGGGAGCTATGGCTACACCTTC | CATQGSYGYTF
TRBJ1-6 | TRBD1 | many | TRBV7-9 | TGTGCCAGCAGCTTCCGCAGGGGGTCCTATAATTCACCCCTCCACTTT | CASSFRRGSYNSPLHF
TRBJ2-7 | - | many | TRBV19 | TGTGCCAGTAGCCGACTTGACTCCTACGAGCAGTACTTC | CASSRLDSYEQYF
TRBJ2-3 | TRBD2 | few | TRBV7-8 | TGTGCCAGCAGCCGACCGGGGGGAGATACGCAGTATTTT | CASSRPGGDTQYF
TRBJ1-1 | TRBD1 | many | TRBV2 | TGTGCCAGCAGTGAAAGGGACAGACTGAACACTGAAGCTTTCTTT | CASSERDRLNTEAFF
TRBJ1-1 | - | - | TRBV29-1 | TGCAGCTCAGTTTACGACACTGAAGCTTTCTTT | CSSVYDTEAFF
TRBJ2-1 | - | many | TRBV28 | TGTGCCAGCAGTTTTTCAGGTGGTCGCTATGAGCAGTTCTTC | CASSFSGGRYEQFF
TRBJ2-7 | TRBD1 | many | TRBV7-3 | TGTGCCAGCAGCTTGCAGACAGGGGGCTTTTACGAGCAGTACTTC | CASSLQTGGFYEQYF
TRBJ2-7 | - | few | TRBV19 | TGTGCCAGTAGTCCCGGACTTACCTACTCGAGCTCCTACGAGCAGTACTTC | CASSPGLTYSSSYEQYF
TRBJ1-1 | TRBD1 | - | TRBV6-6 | TGTGCCAGCTCCTCCGGACAGGGGCGGATGGTCACTGAAGCTTTCTTT | CASSSGQGRMVTEAFF
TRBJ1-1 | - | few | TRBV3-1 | TGTGCCAGCAGCCAAGACCCGGGCCCAGACACTGAAGCTTTCTTT | CASSQDPGPDTEAFF
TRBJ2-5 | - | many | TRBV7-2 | TGTGCCAGCAGCTTAGTTCAGGCGGAGACCCAGTACTTC | CASSLVQAETQYF
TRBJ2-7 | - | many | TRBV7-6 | TGTGCCAGCAGAGACCCATGGGGAGCGGGCGAGCAGTACTTC | CASRDPWGAGEQYF
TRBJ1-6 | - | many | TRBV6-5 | TGTGCCAGCAGTTACTCGATCCAGGGTCAGTCACCCCTCCACTTT | CASSYSIQGQSPLHF
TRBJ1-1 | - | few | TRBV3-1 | TGTGCCAGCAGCCAAAGGGTGGAGAACACTGAAGCTTTCTTT | CASSQRVENTEAFF
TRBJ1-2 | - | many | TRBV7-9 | TGTGCCAGCAGCTTTTTTGCAGGGGCTAATGGCTACACCTTC | CASSFFAGANGYTF
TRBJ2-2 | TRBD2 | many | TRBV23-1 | TGCGCCAGCAGTCAATCTGGACTAGCGGGGGGGCTAGTCGGGGAGCTGTTTTTT | CASSQSGLAGGLVGELFF
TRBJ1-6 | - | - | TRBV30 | TGTGCCCTGAGGGGCTCCTATAATTCACCCCTCCACTTT | CALRGSYNSPLHF
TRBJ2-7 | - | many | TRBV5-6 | TGTGCCAGCAGGGACTTTCGGGGGCTGGACTCCTACGAGCAGTACTTC | CASRDFRGLDSYEQYF
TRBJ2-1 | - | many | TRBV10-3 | TGTGCCATCAGTGAGGGGGTGAGCTCCTACAATGAGCAGTTCTTC | CAISEGVSSYNEQFF
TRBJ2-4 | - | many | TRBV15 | TGTGCCACCAGCTTAGCCAAAAACATTCAGTACTTC | CATSLAKNIQYF
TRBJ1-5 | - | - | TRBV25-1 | TGTGCCAGCAGTGAGTTGGGAGGCAATCAGCCCCAGCATTTT | CASSELGGNQPQHF
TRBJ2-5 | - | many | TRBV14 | TGTGCCAGCAGCCACAACCAAGAGACCCAGTACTTC | CASSHNQETQYF
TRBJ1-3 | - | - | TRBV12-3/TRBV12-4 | TGTGCCAGCAGTAGGGGAATGGCTACCGCCCCTGGAAACACCATATATTTT | CASSRGMATAPGNTIYF
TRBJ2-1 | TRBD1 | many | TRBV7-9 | TGTGCCAGCAGCTTACCCGACAGGGTGCGTAATGAGCAGTTCTTC | CASSLPDRVRNEQFF
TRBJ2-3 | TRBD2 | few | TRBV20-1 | TGCAGTGCTCAGACGACTAGCGGGGGGCCAAGCACAGATACGCAGTATTTT | CSAQTTSGGPSTDTQYF
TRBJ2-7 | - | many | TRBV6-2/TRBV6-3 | TGTGCCAGCAGTTACCCCCGGCTTCGAATGAACGAGCAGTACTTC | CASSYPRLRMNEQYF
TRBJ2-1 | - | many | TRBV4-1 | TGCGCCAGCAGCCAAGATCCAAATCCATCCTACAATGAGCAGTTCTTC | CASSQDPNPSYNEQFF
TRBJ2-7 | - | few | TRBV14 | TGTGCCAGCAGTCATTCGGTCTACGAGCAGTACTTC | CASSHSVYEQYF
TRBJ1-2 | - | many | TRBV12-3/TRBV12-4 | TGTGCCAGCAGCTATGACCCGGTCCATGGCTACACCTTC | CASSYDPVHGYTF
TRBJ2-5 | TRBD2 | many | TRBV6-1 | TGTGCCAGCATACTAGCGGGAGAGACACGGCAAGAGACCCAGTACTTC | CASILAGETRQETQYF
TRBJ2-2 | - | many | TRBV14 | TGTGCCAGCAGCGGGACATACACCGGGGAGCTGTTTTTT | CASSGTYTGELFF
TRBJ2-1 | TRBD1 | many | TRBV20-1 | TGCAGTGCCCCCCCCTCCGGGACAGAAGTCAATGAGCAGTTCTTC | CSAPPSGTEVNEQFF
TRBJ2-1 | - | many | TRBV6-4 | TGTGCCAGCAGTGACTCTTCCCTTGGGAGAGGGCAGTTCTTC | CASSDSSLGRGQFF
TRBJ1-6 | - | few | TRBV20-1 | TGCAGTGCTAAGGGTCAGTTAGTCAATTCACCCCTCCACTTT | CSAKGQLVNSPLHF
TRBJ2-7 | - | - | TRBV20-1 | TGCAGTGCTACCAATGTGAGAGAGGCCTACGAGCAGTACTTC | CSATNVREAYEQYF
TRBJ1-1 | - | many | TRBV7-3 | TGTGCCAGCAGCATAGGACCGACGAACACTGAAGCTTTCTTT | CASSIGPTNTEAFF
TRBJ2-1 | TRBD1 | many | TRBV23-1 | TGCGCCAGCAGTCAATCAATCCTAGGGGGCGATGAGCAGTTCTTC | CASSQSILGGDEQFF
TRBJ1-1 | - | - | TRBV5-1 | TGCGCCAGCAGCTTGCGGGGTGGAGCCACACGAGAAATTGAAGCTTTCTTT | CASSLRGGATREIEAFF